The following is a T cell receptor beta chain sequence with its context. Its cognate antigen has yet to be identified. Base quality data are lacking; no much larger clone is found one base away. Each donor gave one peripheral blood draw, averaging around 120 mL, which was collected into heparinised tubes. A BD FACSAria II and a panel including CD45RO, CCR7, CD25, CD127, CD95 and CD27 were used to sort naive, central memory, regulatory and stem cell-like memory CD4+ T cells. Every sorted population had a purity above 98%. PBMCs were isolated right away by Lymphoprep density gradient centrifugation and were stained directly, without culture. To minimize batch effects, samples were stained and sorted in pairs, one healthy donor with one patient per experiment. V is pared back by 0 bases and J by 4 bases, with 10 bases lying between the germline termini. The CDR3 contains 15 residues, cysteine and phenylalanine counted. Only CDR3 DNA remains: 45 bases, in frame from the first base. Taken from the germline V gene, the CDR1 and CDR2 loops are MNHEY and SVGAGI.

This sample is drawn from a study of beta chain features in type 1 diabetes (dated by TCRdb to 2017 to 2018). For context, the study as a whole: Mean age, gender distribution, total cell number and subset yield did not differ between patients and healthy donors. Across all samples, approximately 98,000,000 sorted cells were examined, and cell number per subset correlated strongly with RNA yield. Regulatory and stem cell-like memory subsets were obtained from only 8 patients and roughly 8 healthy donors, while naive and central memory subsets were obtained from all 30 or so donors. The study compared TCRB repertoires of sorted circulating CD4+ T cell subsets between recently diagnosed type 1 diabetes patients and matched healthy donors. Study-level results and caveats: Because the HLA sub-analyses included only small numbers of individuals, any influence of HLA type on TCRB rearrangement was left unresolved. The naive, central memory and regulatory TCRB repertoires appeared to resemble one another more closely among patients than among healthy donors. At VDJ recombination sites, patients with type 1 diabetes made fewer insertions and deleted more nucleotides, a pattern implying thymic rearrangement abnormalities. PCR might favor shorter templates, but patient and control samples were amplified and corrected together, so any skew would affect both groups equally. In all four CD4+ subsets, TCRB CDR3 length was moderately but significantly shorter in type 1 diabetes patients. Sequencing cDNA rather than genomic DNA could over-represent highly expressing activated cells, although activation and CD3 levels did not differ between groups.

The entire amount of isolated RNA was reverse transcribed using the High Capacity cDNA Reverse Transcription Kit, so the sequenced TCRB transcripts were expressed ones. Deep immunoSEQ sequencing was performed on naive, central memory and regulatory T cell samples, with an average of roughly 3.6 million total reads per sample. Sorted cells were lysed in RLT buffer and RNA was extracted with DNase-treated RNeasy Micro or Mini kits, depending on cell number. Each cell subset was processed on its own to prevent cross-contamination, while patient and healthy donor samples were processed together. The immunoSEQ multiplex PCR was used to amplify TCRB sequences from cDNA, yielding 87-bp fragments that span the CDR3 region. Amplicons were sequenced on the Illumina HiSeq platform. In the original analysis: PCR bias was corrected computationally using synthetic template baselines, and reads within Hamming distance 2 were collapsed, with unmergeable singletons discarded. Reads were aligned against IMGT to assign V, D and J genes, CDR3 length and insertions or deletions at six rearrangement sites. Clonotype counts were normalized to sorted cell number within each subset before computing true diversity and Gini coefficients with the tcR R package. The overlap coefficient, calculated on TCRB nucleotide sequences, was used to measure repertoire sharing. Here the immuneACCESS table is served through TCRdb, limited to in-frame sequences with V and J called. Missing clones are a known gap in these copies; in checked studies unresolved V genes cover under half, and the rest lacks a known reason. That table gives V, J and clone size, and the DNA gave D and trimming. This sample lists tens of thousands of clones; about 61% were detected once. The ten largest clones capture 2.2% of the sample.

This clonotype originated in a woman younger than 35 in good health. The rearranged segments are TRBV6-5 and TRBJ1-3; the D gene is possibly TRBD1, with 5 bases matching. Sequencing was carried out using Tregs from blood. The cell subset or site label here, explained by the study, means: regulatory CD4+ T cells. The CDR3 reads as follows: CASSYSRGTGNTIYF. DNA sequence: TGTGCCAGCAGTTACTCAAGGGGCACGGGAAACACCATATATTTT.